This T cell receptor (beta chain) was sequenced during a study of CD8 T cells in ankylosing spondylitis. In this sample, this clonotype turned up many times. What it binds is not known. Overall study results and limits: Reactive arthritis synovial fluid and blood previously showed some of these motif variants. Clones linked to disease were reported to show significant enrichment in matched ankylosing spondylitis synovial fluid. A motif in TCR beta, a set of roughly 8 highly homologous variants, appeared characteristic of ankylosing spondylitis blood.

Making the TCR beta libraries involved quantitative 5'-RACE with molecular barcodes. Using its own MiXCR run on the 5' RACE reads, TCRdb lists one record per CDR3 protein. This table has 500,000 or so distinct CDR3 sequences, about 5.2% appearing once. The V and J ends lost 5 bases and 5 bases respectively, with 15 bases between them. Germline-derived CDR1 and CDR2 are KGHDR and SFDVKD. The CDR3 extends over 14 amino acids. Specimen: blood, either unsorted or a sorted T cell fraction (not recorded which). The receptor's source is a male donor with ankylosing spondylitis. The chain couples TRBV24-1 to TRBJ2-7; unclear D gene. This chain's CDR3 is CATSGGTARNEQYF. The CDR3 DNA is TGTGCCACCAGTGGGGGAACCGCGAGGAACGAGCAGTACTTC.